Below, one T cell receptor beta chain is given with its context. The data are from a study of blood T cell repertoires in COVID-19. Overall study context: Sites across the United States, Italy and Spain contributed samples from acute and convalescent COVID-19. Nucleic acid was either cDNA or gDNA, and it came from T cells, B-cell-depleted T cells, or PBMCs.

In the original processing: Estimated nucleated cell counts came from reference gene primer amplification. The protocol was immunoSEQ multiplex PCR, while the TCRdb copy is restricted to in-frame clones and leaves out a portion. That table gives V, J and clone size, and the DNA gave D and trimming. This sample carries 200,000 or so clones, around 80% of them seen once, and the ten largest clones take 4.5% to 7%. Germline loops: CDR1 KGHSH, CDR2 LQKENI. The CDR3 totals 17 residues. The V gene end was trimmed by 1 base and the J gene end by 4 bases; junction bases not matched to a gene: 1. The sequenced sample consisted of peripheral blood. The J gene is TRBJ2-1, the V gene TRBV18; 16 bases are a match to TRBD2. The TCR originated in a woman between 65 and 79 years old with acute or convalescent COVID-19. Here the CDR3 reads CASSPRGLAGGYNEQFF. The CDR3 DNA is TGTGCCAGCTCACCACGGGGACTAGCGGGAGGGTACAATGAGCAGTTCTTC.